This record concerns one T cell receptor beta chain sequence. These data belong to a study of blood T cell repertoires in COVID-19. The CDR3 spans 13 residues. V was cut by 4 bases and J by 5 bases, with 11 bases left in between. Germline CDR1 is LGHDT and CDR2 is YNNKEL (reference sequence). Produced via immunoSEQ multiplex PCR; TCRdb's table is partial and in-frame only. Of 65,000 to 70,000 clones listed, approximately 95% are singletons. This receptor was identified in a man aged 70-80 years with active COVID-19. The sample was peripheral blood. V gene TRBV3-1 (or the pseudogene TRBV3-2) combines with J gene TRBJ2-5; D uncertain. This CDR3 reads CASSPSESETQYF. The CDR3 nucleotides read TGTGCCAGCAGCCCCTCCGAGTCGGAGACCCAGTACTTC.